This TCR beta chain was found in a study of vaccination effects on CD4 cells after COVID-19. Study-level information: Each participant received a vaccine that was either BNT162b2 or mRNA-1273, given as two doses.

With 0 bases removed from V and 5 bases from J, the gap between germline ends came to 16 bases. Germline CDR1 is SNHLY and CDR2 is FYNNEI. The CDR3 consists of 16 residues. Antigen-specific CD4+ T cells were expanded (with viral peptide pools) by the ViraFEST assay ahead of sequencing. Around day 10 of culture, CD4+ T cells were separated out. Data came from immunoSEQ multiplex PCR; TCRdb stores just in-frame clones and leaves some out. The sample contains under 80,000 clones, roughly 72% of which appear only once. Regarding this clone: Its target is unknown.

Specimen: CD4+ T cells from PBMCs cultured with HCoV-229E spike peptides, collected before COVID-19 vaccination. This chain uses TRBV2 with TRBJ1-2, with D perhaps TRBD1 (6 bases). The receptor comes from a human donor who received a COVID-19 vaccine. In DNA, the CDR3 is TGTGCCAGCAGTGAAGCGCGGGTAGGGGGAGGGTATGGCTACACCTTC. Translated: CASSEARVGGGYGYTF.